The following is a T cell receptor (beta chain) sequence with its context. Antigen unknown. These data come from a study of lymphopenia after photon versus proton radiotherapy. The CDR3 sequence is 14 residues long. The germline V and J ends were trimmed by 0 bases and 5 bases, with 11 bases remaining between them. The germline V gene has CDR1 SGHRS and CDR2 YFSETQ. Study results and caveats: Authors raise, but do not show, better survival with proton therapy. Post-nadir diversity loss with photons came from oligoclonal expansion, particularly CD8+ Temra cells.

Only in-frame clones appear in the TCRdb table, and some are missing; sequencing was by immunoSEQ multiplex PCR. The profile shows 55,000 to 70,000 clones, about nine tenths of them singletons. The TCR was taken from an older woman with pancreatic cancer. This material consisted of peripheral blood, taken from a patient treated with photon-based radiotherapy. V and J are TRBV5-1 and TRBJ1-2, with D possibly matching TRBD1 (5 bases). CDR3 sequence reads: CASSLAPDTYGYTF. For the CDR3, the DNA is TGCGCCAGCAGCTTGGCCCCGGACACTTATGGCTACACCTTC.